This T cell receptor beta chain was profiled in a study of T cells in Graves' hyperthyroidism and ophthalmopathy. Amplification of TCR beta CDR3 regions used RNA as the template. HTBI primers were employed in a first-round RT-PCR of the TCR CDR3. TCRdb recomputed calls from the multiplex PCR reads with MiXCR, one row per CDR3 protein. The sample gives over 650,000 distinct CDR3 sequences, about 15% of which show up once; about 8.4% is in the top ten. Broader study findings: The model foresaw ophthalmopathy a median approximately 6.3 months prior to onset.

Remarks on this clonotype: Antigen specificity is unknown.

Hyperthyroidism was newly diagnosed in patients aged 18 to 65 (duration under 2 months). CDR1 and CDR2 from the germline V gene are LGHNT and FRNRAP. The V end lost 0 bases, the J end lost 3 bases, and 15 bases lay between the germline ends. This CDR3 region has 17 residues. The origin of this receptor is a man aged 18 to 29 with Graves' hyperthyroidism. Sequenced sample: blood. The chain carries TRBV12-5 and TRBJ2-1; a weak D match, TRBD1 (5 bases). CDR3: CASGLVQAGSNYNEQFF. CDR3 coding DNA: TGTGCTAGTGGTTTGGTACAGGCCGGCTCCAACTACAATGAGCAGTTCTTC.